Here is one TCR beta chain with its context. The template was RNA from unsorted bulk tissue. More than 3 cm separated this lung sample from the edge of the tumor. A modified ARM-PCR protocol with three rounds of nested PCR amplified TCRbeta. TCRdb reanalysed the multiplex PCR reads using MiXCR and keeps one entry per CDR3 protein. In the table there are approximately 62,000 distinct CDR3 sequences, over 60% of which are singletons. This sample stems from a study of tumor and adjacent non-tumor tissue in lung cancer. Specimen: distant non-tumor lung tissue. This receptor was taken from a man aged 70-80 years with non-small cell lung cancer.

CDR3 in DNA: TGTGCCAGCAGTTTACGAGAGACGGGGACGGGGACCCAGTACTTC. This translates into CASSLRETGTGTQYF. The rearrangement links TRBV28 to TRBJ2-5; either TRBD1 or TRBD2 may fit D (5 bases each). The CDR3 loop spans 15 amino acids. CDR1 MDHEN and CDR2 SYDVKM come from the germline V gene. Trimming took off 2 bases at V and 7 bases at J, with 17 bases between the two ends.